This T cell receptor beta chain was captured by sequencing in a study of beta chain features in type 1 diabetes (dated by TCRdb to between 2018 and 2020). Regarding the research as a whole: Patients and healthy donors did not differ in mean age, gender distribution, total cell number or subset yield. In the study, recently diagnosed type 1 diabetes patients and matched healthy donors were compared on the TCRB repertoires of their sorted circulating CD4+ T cell subsets. A total of some 110 million sorted cells were examined across all samples, and the number of cells per subset was strongly correlated with RNA yield. Naive and central memory subsets were obtained from all 30 or so donors, but regulatory and stem cell-like memory subsets were isolated from only 8 patients and roughly eight healthy donors. Study-wide findings and limitations: Naive, central memory and regulatory TCRB repertoires appeared to be more alike among patients than among healthy donors. Fewer insertions and more nucleotide deletions at VDJ recombination sites were observed in patients with type 1 diabetes, implying thymic rearrangement abnormalities. Sequencing cDNA rather than genomic DNA could over-represent highly expressing activated cells, although activation and CD3 levels did not differ between groups. Shorter templates might have been favored by PCR, but patient and control samples were amplified and corrected together, so both groups would have been affected equally by any skew. HLA sub-analyses involved small numbers of individuals, so any influence of HLA type on TCRB rearrangement remained unresolved. A moderate but significant shortening of TCRB CDR3 length was observed in type 1 diabetes patients in all four CD4+ subsets.

Sequences SEHNR (CDR1) and FQNEAQ (CDR2) are obtained from the germline V gene (reference sequence). There are 14 amino acids in the CDR3, from cysteine to phenylalanine inclusive. CDR3 DNA is the only sequence kept; it has 42 bases, read in frame from the first base. Germline trimming: 0 bases from V, 8 bases from J; junction bases outside gene matches: 3. The High Capacity cDNA Reverse Transcription Kit was used to reverse transcribe all of the isolated RNA, meaning that expressed TCRB transcripts were what got sequenced. Deep immunoSEQ sequencing was performed on naive, central memory and regulatory T cell samples, with an average of around 3.5 million total reads per sample. Sorted cells were lysed in RLT buffer and RNA was extracted with DNase-treated RNeasy Micro or Mini kits, depending on cell number. To prevent cross-contamination, every cell subset was processed on its own, while patient and healthy donor samples were processed together. The immunoSEQ multiplex PCR was used to amplify TCRB sequences from cDNA, yielding 87-bp fragments that span the CDR3 region. Sequencing of the amplicons was done on the Illumina HiSeq platform. As for the original processing: PCR bias was corrected computationally using synthetic template baselines, and reads within Hamming distance 2 were collapsed, with unmergeable singletons discarded. Reads were aligned against IMGT to assign V, D and J genes, CDR3 length and insertions or deletions at six rearrangement sites. Clonotype counts were normalized to sorted cell number within each subset before computing true diversity and Gini coefficients with the tcR R package. The overlap coefficient, calculated on TCRB nucleotide sequences, was used to quantify repertoire sharing. As a proxy for the pre-selection repertoire, out-of-frame TCRB sequences from naive cells were analyzed. TCRdb took this table from immuneACCESS and kept in-frame rearrangements with V and J called. Such tables lack part of the clones; where checked against another copy, unresolved V genes explain under half of the gap, and the rest is unexplained. V and J calls and clone size are as listed in that table; D and trimming were resolved from the DNA. In all, the sample holds more than 550,000 clones, and around 15% of those were seen once. The ten largest clones capture 0.035% to 0.04% of the sample.

Each donor gave one peripheral blood draw, averaging approximately 0.12 L, which was collected into heparinised tubes. A BD FACSAria II and a panel including CD45RO, CCR7, CD25, CD127, CD95 and CD27 were used to sort naive, central memory, regulatory and stem cell-like memory CD4+ T cells. A purity above 98% was achieved for all sorted populations. PBMCs were separated immediately by Lymphoprep density gradient centrifugation and were stained directly, without being cultured. To minimize batch effects, samples were stained and sorted in pairs, one healthy donor with one patient per experiment. About this clone: Its binding antigen is unknown. No base-level quality is on record; no much larger clone is a single base apart.

Recombination connected TRBV7-9 to TRBJ1-2; 10 middle bases align to TRBD1. The material sequenced was naive CD4+ T cells from blood. The cell subset or site tag for this specimen amounts to: true naive CD4+ T cells. The clonotype was recovered from a man younger than 30 with type 1 diabetes. DNA sequence: TGTGCCAGCAGCTTAGCCGGACAGGGGGACGGCTACACCTTC. This sequence encodes CASSLAGQGDGYTF. The CDR3 plus the reference TRBV7-9 and TRBJ1-2 genes for the other parts give the full variable domain: DTGVSQNPRHKITKRGQNVTFRCDPISEHNRLYWYRQTLGQGPEFLTYFQNEAQLEKSRLLSDRFSAERPKGSFSTLEIQRTEQGDSAMYLCASSLAGQGDGYTFGSGTRLTVV.